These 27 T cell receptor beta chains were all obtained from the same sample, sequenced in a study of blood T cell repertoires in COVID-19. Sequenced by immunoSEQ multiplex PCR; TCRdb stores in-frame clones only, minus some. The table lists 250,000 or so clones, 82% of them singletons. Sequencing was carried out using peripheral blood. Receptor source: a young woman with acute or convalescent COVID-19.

CDR3 DNA sequence: TGTGCCAGCAGCTTAACGATCCGGGGTGAAGCTTTCTTT. This codes for CASSLTIRGEAFF. The J gene is TRBJ1-1, the V gene TRBV7-9; D unresolved. Germline assignment: CDR1 SEHNR and CDR2 FQNEAQ (reference sequence). This CDR3 spans 13 amino acids. V was shortened by 2 bases and J by 7 bases, with 11 bases between the two germline ends.

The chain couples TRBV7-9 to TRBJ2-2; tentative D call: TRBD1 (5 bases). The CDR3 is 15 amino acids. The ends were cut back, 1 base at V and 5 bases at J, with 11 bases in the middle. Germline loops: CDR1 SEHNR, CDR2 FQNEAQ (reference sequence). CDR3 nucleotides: TGTGCCAGCAGCTTAGACAGGTTATGGACCGGGGAGCTGTTTTTT. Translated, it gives CASSLDRLWTGELFF.

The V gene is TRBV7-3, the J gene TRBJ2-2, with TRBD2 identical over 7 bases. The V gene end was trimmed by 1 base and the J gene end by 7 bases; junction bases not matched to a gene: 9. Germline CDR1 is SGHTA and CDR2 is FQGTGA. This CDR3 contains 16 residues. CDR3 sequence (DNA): TGTGCCAGCAGCTTAATCGGCGGGAGTGGGTTCGGGGAGCTGTTTTTT. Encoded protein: CASSLIGGSGFGELFF.

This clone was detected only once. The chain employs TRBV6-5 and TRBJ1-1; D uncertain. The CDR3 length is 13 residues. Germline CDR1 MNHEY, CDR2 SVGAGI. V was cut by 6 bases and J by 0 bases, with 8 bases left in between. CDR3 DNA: TGTGCCAGCAGCTCCACATTGAACACTGAAGCTTTCTTT. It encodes CASSSTLNTEAFF.

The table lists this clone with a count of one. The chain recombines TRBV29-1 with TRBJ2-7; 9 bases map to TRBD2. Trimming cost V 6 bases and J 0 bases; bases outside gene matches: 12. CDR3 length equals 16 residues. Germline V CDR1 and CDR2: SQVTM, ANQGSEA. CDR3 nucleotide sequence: TGCAGCGTGGTAAAGGGACTAGCTAGGAGCTCCTACGAGCAGTACTTC. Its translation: CSVVKGLARSSYEQYF.

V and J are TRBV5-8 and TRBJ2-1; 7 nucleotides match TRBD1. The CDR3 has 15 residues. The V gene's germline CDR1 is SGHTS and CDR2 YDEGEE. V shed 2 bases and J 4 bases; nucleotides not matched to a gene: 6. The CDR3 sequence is CASSFGPQGYNEQFF. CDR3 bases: TGTGCCAGCAGCTTTGGTCCACAGGGGTACAATGAGCAGTTCTTC.

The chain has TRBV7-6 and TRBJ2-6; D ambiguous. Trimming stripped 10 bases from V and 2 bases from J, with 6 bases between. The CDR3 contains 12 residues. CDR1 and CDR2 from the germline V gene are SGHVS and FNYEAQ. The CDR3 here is CATATGANVLTF. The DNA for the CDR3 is TGTGCCACCGCGACTGGGGCCAACGTCCTGACTTTC. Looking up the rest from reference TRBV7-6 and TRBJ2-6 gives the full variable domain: GAGVSQSPRYKVTKRGQDVALRCDPISGHVSLYWYRQALGQGPEFLTYFNYEAQQDKSGLPNDRFSAERPEGSISTLTIQRTEQRDSAMYRCATATGANVLTFGAGSRLTVL.

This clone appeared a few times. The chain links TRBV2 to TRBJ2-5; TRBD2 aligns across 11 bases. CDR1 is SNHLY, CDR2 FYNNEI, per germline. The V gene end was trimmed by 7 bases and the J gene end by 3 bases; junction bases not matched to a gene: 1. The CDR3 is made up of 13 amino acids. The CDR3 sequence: CASKTSGEETQYF. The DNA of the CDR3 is TGTGCCAGCAAGACTAGCGGGGAAGAGACCCAGTACTTC. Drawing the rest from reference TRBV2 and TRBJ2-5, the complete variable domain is EPEVTQTPSHQVTQMGQEVILRCVPISNHLYFYWYRQILGQKVEFLVSFYNNEISEKSEIFDDQFSVERPDGSNFTLKIRSTKLEDSAMYFCASKTSGEETQYFGPGTRLLVL.

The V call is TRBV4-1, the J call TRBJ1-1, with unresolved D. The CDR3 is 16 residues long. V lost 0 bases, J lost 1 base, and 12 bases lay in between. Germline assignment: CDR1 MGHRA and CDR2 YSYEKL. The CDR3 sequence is CASSQDSPGENTEAFF. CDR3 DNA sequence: TGCGCCAGCAGCCAAGATTCTCCCGGGGAGAACACTGAAGCTTTCTTT.

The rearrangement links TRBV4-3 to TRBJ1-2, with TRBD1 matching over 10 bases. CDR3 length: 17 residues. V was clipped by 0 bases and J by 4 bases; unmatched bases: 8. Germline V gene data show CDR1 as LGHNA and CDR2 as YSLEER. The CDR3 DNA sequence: TGCGCCAGCAGCCAAGATCTTGGGACAGGGGCGGGCTATGGCTACACCTTC. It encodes CASSQDLGTGAGYGYTF.

DNA of the CDR3: TGTGCCAGCAGTTACTCTGGACAAGTCACTGAAGCTTTCTTT. It is translated as CASSYSGQVTEAFF. This chain links TRBV6-5 with TRBJ1-1; TRBD1 might be the D (5 bases). The CDR3 extends over 14 amino acids. Looked up from germline, CDR1 is MNHEY and CDR2 is SVGAGI. V was cut by 0 bases and J by 4 bases, with 9 bases left in between.

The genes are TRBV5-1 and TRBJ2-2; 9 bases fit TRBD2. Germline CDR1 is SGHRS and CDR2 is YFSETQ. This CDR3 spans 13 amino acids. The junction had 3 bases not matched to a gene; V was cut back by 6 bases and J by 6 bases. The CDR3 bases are TGCGCCAGCATAGGACTAGCGTCCGGGGAGCTGTTTTTT. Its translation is CASIGLASGELFF.

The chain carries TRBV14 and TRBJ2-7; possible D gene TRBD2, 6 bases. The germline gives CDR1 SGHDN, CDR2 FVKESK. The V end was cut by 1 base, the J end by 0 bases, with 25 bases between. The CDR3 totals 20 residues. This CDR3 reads CASSQVQLAFDQLYSYEQYF. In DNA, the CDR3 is TGTGCCAGCAGCCAAGTTCAGCTAGCGTTTGACCAACTTTACTCCTACGAGCAGTACTTC.

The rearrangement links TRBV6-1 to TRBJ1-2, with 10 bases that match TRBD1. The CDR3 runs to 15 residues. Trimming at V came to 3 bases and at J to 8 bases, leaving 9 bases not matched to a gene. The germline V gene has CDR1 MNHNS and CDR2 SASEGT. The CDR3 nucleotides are TGTGCCAGCAGTGACGACAGGGGGCTTCTAAGAGGCTACACCTTC. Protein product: CASSDDRGLLRGYTF.

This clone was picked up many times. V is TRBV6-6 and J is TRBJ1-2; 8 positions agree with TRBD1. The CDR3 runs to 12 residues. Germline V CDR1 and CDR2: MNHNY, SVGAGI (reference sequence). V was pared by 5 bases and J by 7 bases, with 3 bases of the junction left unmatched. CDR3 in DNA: TGTGCCAGCAGTGTGGACAGGGTTGGCTACACCTTC. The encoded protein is CASSVDRVGYTF.

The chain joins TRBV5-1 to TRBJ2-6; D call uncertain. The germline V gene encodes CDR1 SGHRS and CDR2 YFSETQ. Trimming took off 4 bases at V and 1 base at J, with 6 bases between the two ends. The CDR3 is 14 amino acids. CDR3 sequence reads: CASSLGSGANVLTF. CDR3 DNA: TGCGCCAGCAGCCTCGGGTCTGGGGCCAACGTCCTGACTTTC.

CDR3 protein: CASSPGGSETQYF. CDR3 coding DNA: TGTGCCAGCAGTCCAGGGGGGTCAGAGACCCAGTACTTC. The V and J genes are TRBV9 and TRBJ2-5; maybe TRBD1 (7 bases). Between the trimmed V and J ends, which lost 5 bases and 4 bases, there was a span of 12 bases. This CDR3 is built from 13 residues. Germline CDR1 is SGDLS and CDR2 is YYNGEE.

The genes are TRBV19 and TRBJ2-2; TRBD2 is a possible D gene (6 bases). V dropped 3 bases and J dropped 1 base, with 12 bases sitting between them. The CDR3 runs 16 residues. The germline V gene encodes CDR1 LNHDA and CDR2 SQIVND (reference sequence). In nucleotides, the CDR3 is TGTGCCAGTAGTATGGGGACTCGGGGGAACACCGGGGAGCTGTTTTTT. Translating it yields CASSMGTRGNTGELFF.

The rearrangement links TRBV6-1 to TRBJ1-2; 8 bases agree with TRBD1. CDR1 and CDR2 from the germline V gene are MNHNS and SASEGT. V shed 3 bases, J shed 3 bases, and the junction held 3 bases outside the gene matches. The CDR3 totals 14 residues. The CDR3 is CASSDRGRDYGYTF. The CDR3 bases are TGTGCCAGCAGTGACAGGGGGCGCGACTATGGCTACACCTTC.

CDR3 sequence: CASSYSTGTVHNEQFF. The CDR3 nucleotides read TGTGCCAGCAGTTACTCTACCGGGACAGTGCACAATGAGCAGTTCTTC. The gene calls are TRBV6-5 and TRBJ2-1; 7 positions match TRBD1. The CDR3 is 16 amino acids. Germline V gives CDR1 MNHEY, CDR2 SVGAGI. V shed 0 bases and J 5 bases; nucleotides not matched to a gene: 7.

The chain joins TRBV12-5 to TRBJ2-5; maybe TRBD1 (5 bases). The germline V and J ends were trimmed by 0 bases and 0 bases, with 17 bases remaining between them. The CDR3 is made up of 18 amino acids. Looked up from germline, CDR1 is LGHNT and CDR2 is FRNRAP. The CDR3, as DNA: TGTGCTAGTGGTTTGGTACTTCTTCAGACAGAGAACCAAGAGACCCAGTACTTC. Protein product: CASGLVLLQTENQETQYF. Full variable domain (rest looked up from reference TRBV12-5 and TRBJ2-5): DARVTQTPRHKVTEMGQEVTMRCQPILGHNTVFWYRQTMMQGLELLAYFRNRAPLDDSGMPKDRFSAEMPDATLATLKIQPSEPRDSAVYFCASGLVLLQTENQETQYFGPGTRLLVL.

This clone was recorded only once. In DNA form, the CDR3 reads TGTGCCAGCTCACCGGCGGCCAGCTCTGGAAACACCATATATTTT. Its translation is CASSPAASSGNTIYF. The chain carries TRBV18 and TRBJ1-3; D not resolved. Between the trimmed V and J ends, which lost 3 bases and 0 bases, there was a span of 9 bases. This CDR3 has 15 amino acids. Looked up from germline, CDR1 is KGHSH and CDR2 is LQKENI.

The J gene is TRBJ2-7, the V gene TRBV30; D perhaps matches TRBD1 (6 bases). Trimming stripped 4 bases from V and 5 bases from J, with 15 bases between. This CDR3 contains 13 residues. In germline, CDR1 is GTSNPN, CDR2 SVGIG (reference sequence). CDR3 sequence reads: CAWNRVRGNEQYF. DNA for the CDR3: TGTGCCTGGAATCGGGTCAGGGGCAACGAGCAGTACTTC.

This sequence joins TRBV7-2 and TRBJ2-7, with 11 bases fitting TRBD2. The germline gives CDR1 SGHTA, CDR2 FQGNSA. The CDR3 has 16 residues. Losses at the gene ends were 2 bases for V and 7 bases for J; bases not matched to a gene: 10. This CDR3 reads CASSLPVLAGVGEQYF. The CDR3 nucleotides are TGTGCCAGCAGCTTACCCGTACTAGCGGGAGTTGGGGAGCAGTACTTC.

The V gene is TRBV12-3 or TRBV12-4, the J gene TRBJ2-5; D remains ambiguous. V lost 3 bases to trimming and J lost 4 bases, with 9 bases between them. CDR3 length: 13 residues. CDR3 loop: CASSLLERETQYF. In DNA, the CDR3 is TGTGCCAGCAGTTTGCTCGAGAGAGAGACCCAGTACTTC.

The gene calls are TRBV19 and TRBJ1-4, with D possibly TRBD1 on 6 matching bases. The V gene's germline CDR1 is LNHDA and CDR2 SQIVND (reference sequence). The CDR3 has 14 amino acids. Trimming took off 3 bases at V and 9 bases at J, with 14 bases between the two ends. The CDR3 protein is CASSIAAGAKKLFF. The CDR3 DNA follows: TGTGCCAGTAGTATTGCGGCAGGGGCAAAAAAACTGTTTTTT.

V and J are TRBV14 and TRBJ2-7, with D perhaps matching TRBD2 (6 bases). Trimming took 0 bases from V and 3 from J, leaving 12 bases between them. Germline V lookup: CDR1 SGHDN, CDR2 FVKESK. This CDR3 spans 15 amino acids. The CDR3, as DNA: TGTGCCAGCAGCCAAGATCCCGGGGGTTACTACGAGCAGTACTTC. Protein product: CASSQDPGGYYEQYF.